These 22 T cell receptor beta chains came from one sample sequenced in a study of OX40 agonist ivuxolimab in advanced cancers. The table came from immunoSEQ multiplex PCR; TCRdb's copy has only in-frame clones and leaves some out. The table has tens of thousands of clones, about nine tenths seen once. Material: CD4+ or CD8+ T cells sorted from blood, obtained in a trial of the OX40 agonist ivuxolimab. These receptors were taken from an adult with an advanced solid tumor such as melanoma, head and neck, liver or kidney cancer.

The chain combines TRBV7-8 with TRBJ2-1; tentatively, D is TRBD1 (5 bases). V lost 5 bases and J 6 bases, leaving 14 bases between the germline ends. This CDR3 comprises 14 residues. Germline V CDR1 and CDR2: SGHVS, FQNEAQ. The CDR3: CASSGSQGGNEQFF. In nucleotides, the CDR3 is TGTGCCAGCAGCGGATCGCAGGGCGGCAATGAGCAGTTCTTC. Using reference TRBV7-8 and TRBJ2-1 for the parts outside the CDR3, the full variable domain is GAGVSQSPRYKVAKRGQDVALRCDPISGHVSLFWYQQALGQGPEFLTYFQNEAQLDKSGLPSDRFFAERPEGSVSTLKIQRTQQEDSAVYLCASSGSQGGNEQFFGPGTRLTVL.

The chain is built from TRBV7-3 and TRBJ2-1, with 8 bases that match TRBD2. V dropped 5 bases and J dropped 8; count of bases not matched to a gene: 8. Germline V gene lookup returns CDR1 SGHTA and CDR2 FQGTGA. The CDR3 extends over 14 amino acids. The CDR3 reads CASSGSGRVHEQFF. The CDR3, as DNA: TGTGCCAGCAGCGGGAGCGGGAGAGTTCATGAGCAGTTCTTC.

The CDR3 DNA reads as TGTGCCAGCAGTTACGGGACTAGCGGGAGCAGTGAGCAGTTCTTC. Protein sequence: CASSYGTSGSSEQFF. J is TRBJ2-1 and V is TRBV6-6, with 14 bases matching TRBD2. Germline V gene data show CDR1 as MNHNY and CDR2 as SVGAGI (reference sequence). V was pared by 2 bases and J by 9 bases, with 3 bases of the junction left unmatched. This CDR3 is 15 amino acids long.

This clone was detected once. The rearrangement joins TRBV7-2 to TRBJ1-1; D is uncertain. CDR1 SGHTA and CDR2 FQGNSA come from the germline V gene. The CDR3 is made up of 14 amino acids. V shed 6 bases and J shed 0 bases, with 11 bases lying between them. The chain's CDR3 is CASRGGRLNTEAFF. Here the CDR3 DNA reads TGTGCCAGCAGGGGAGGACGGCTGAACACTGAAGCTTTCTTT.

This rearrangement joins TRBV11-2 to TRBJ1-4; D is undetermined. Germline CDR1 is SGHAT and CDR2 is FQNNGV. Deletions cut 3 bases from V and 5 bases from J, with 16 bases between. The CDR3 is made up of 16 amino acids. The CDR3 region has the DNA TGTGCCAGCAGCTTGACGCGGCAGCGGAACAATGAAAAACTGTTTTTT. It codes for CASSLTRQRNNEKLFF.

This clone was recorded once. The rearrangement uses TRBV4-1 and TRBJ1-5; 7 nucleotides match TRBD1. Germline V gives CDR1 MGHRA, CDR2 YSYEKL. The length of the CDR3 is 14 residues. After removal of 1 base from V and 7 bases from J, the junction contained 4 bases not matched to a gene. In nucleotides, the CDR3 is TGCGCCAGCAGCCAAGTTTTAGGGGGCCAGCCCCAGCATTTT. Encoded protein: CASSQVLGGQPQHF.

The V call is TRBV19, the J call TRBJ1-5; tentatively, D is TRBD1 (5 bases). V was cut by 4 bases and J by 0 bases, with 16 bases left in between. The CDR3 contains 17 residues. Germline CDR1 and CDR2: LNHDA and SQIVND (reference sequence). The CDR3 DNA reads TGTGCCAGTAGTACCCCGGGACGGGGAAATAGCAATCAGCCCCAGCATTTT. Protein: CASSTPGRGNSNQPQHF.

The chain recombines TRBV5-8 with TRBJ1-3; D remains unclear. The V and J ends lost 2 bases and 2 bases respectively, with 11 bases between them. CDR1 and CDR2 (germline): SGHTS, YDEGEE. The CDR3 is 15 amino acids. As DNA, the CDR3 is TGTGCCAGCAGCTTCCCACGGACGGCTGGAAACACCATATATTTT. This translates into CASSFPRTAGNTIYF.

This chain uses TRBV6-1 with TRBJ2-5; tentatively, D is TRBD1 (5 bases). Germline values: CDR1 MNHNS, CDR2 SASEGT. The length of the CDR3 is 14 residues. V lost 0 bases, J lost 4 bases, and 9 bases lay in between. The CDR3 region is CASSEARGTETQYF. The CDR3, as DNA: TGTGCCAGCAGTGAAGCAAGGGGAACAGAGACCCAGTACTTC.

In regard to this clone: The junction departs from the called germline gene at one end, perhaps through a read error. The sample carries other DNA sequences with the same CDR3. The chain uses TRBV7-2 and TRBJ1-1; TRBD1 is a possible D gene (5 bases). Germline V lookup: CDR1 SGHTA, CDR2 FQGNSA. CDR3 size: 14 residues. The CDR3 DNA reads TGTGCCAGCACCTACCGATTAGCGGACACTGAAGCTTTCTTC. Its protein product is CASTYRLADTEAFF. The entire variable domain, with the rest obtained from reference TRBV7-2 and TRBJ1-1, is as follows: GAGVSQSPSNKVTEKGKDVELRCDPISGHTALYWYRQSLGQGLEFLIYFQGNSAPDKSGLPSDRFSAERTGGSVSTLTIQRTQQEDSAVYLCASTYRLADTEAFFGQGTRLTVV.

J is TRBJ2-7 and V is TRBV28; TRBD1 matches 8 bases. The V gene end was trimmed by 6 bases and the J gene end by 3 bases; junction bases not matched to a gene: 10. This CDR3 contains 15 residues. The germline V gene has CDR1 MDHEN and CDR2 SYDVKM. The CDR3: CASRLPGGEVYEQYF. The CDR3 DNA follows: TGTGCCAGCAGACTCCCAGGGGGCGAGGTCTACGAGCAGTACTTC.

V usage is TRBV25-1 and J usage is TRBJ2-7; no firm D call. Per the germline V gene, CDR1 is MGHDK and CDR2 is SYGVNS. The V end was cut by 5 bases, the J end by 7 bases, with 12 bases between. The CDR3 is 12 residues long. CDR3 sequence (DNA): TGTGCCAGCAGTCCGAGACTGGGGGAGCAGTACTTC. Translation: CASSPRLGEQYF.

The gene calls are TRBV18 and TRBJ2-5; 9 bases agree with TRBD1. The DNA end favors TRBJ2-7, so the J call may be wrong. Germline CDR1 KGHSH, CDR2 LQKENI. This CDR3 is 14 amino acids long. CDR3 in amino acids: CASSQGQGIYEQYF. Here the CDR3 DNA reads TGTGCCAGCTCACAAGGACAGGGGATCTACGAGCAGTACTTC.

The gene calls are TRBV10-3 and TRBJ1-5; D ambiguous. The CDR3 runs to 14 residues. The V and J ends lost 0 bases and 1 base respectively, with 4 bases between them. Germline CDR1 ENHRY, CDR2 SYGVKD. The CDR3, as DNA: TGTGCCATCAGTGAGTCAAGGAGCAATCAGCCCCAGCATTTT. Protein sequence: CAISESRSNQPQHF.

The chain uses TRBV6-5 and TRBJ1-5; no clear D. Germline assignment: CDR1 MNHEY and CDR2 SVGAGI. This CDR3 has 13 residues. Trimming took 5 bases from V and 1 from J, leaving 6 bases between them. The CDR3 loop reads CASSRVSNQPQHF. The CDR3, as DNA: TGTGCCAGCAGTAGGGTAAGCAATCAGCCCCAGCATTTT.

The V call is TRBV29-1, the J call TRBJ1-3; D unresolved. The CDR3 runs to 12 residues. Germline V gene sequence: CDR1 SQVTM, CDR2 ANQGSEA. Trimming removed 7 bases at V and 4 bases at J, with 11 bases between. The CDR3 sequence is CSGADGGNTIYF. The DNA for the CDR3 is TGCAGCGGTGCGGATGGGGGAAACACCATATATTTT.

V gene TRBV19 combines with J gene TRBJ2-1; 15 nucleotides align to TRBD2. Trimming removed 9 bases from V and 4 bases from J; junction bases left unmatched: 10. The CDR3 has 17 residues. The V gene's germline CDR1 is LNHDA and CDR2 SQIVND (reference sequence). CDR3 sequence (DNA): TGTGCCAGCAGAAGGGGACTAGCGGGAGGTCAGTACAATGAGCAGTTCTTC. It is translated as CASRRGLAGGQYNEQFF.

The chain combines TRBV7-8 with TRBJ2-5; tentatively, D is TRBD1 or TRBD2 (5 bases each). The CDR3 runs 15 residues. Germline V CDR1 and CDR2: SGHVS, FQNEAQ. The V gene lost 5 bases and the J gene lost 5 bases, with 18 bases spanning the gap. CDR3 DNA sequence: TGTGCCAGCAGCCCTCGGGGACCCTCAGGGGAGACCCAGTACTTC. Protein sequence: CASSPRGPSGETQYF.

The chain has TRBV9 and TRBJ2-2, with 11 positions matching TRBD2. The CDR3 loop spans 16 amino acids. Germline V lookup: CDR1 SGDLS, CDR2 YYNGEE. V trimming: 0 bases; J trimming: 4 bases; junction bases outside the gene matches: 2. CDR3 DNA sequence: TGTGCCAGCAGCGTAGGACTAGCGGGATTCACCGGGGAGCTGTTTTTT. The encoded protein is CASSVGLAGFTGELFF.

V usage is TRBV10-3 and J usage is TRBJ2-1; D perhaps matches TRBD2 (5 bases). CDR3 length equals 13 residues. Trimming took off 6 bases at V and 3 bases at J, with 9 bases between the two ends. Germline-derived CDR1 and CDR2 are ENHRY and SYGVKD. The CDR3 loop is CAISLAVYNEQFF. DNA for the CDR3: TGTGCCATCAGCCTAGCAGTCTACAATGAGCAGTTCTTC.

The chain links TRBV28 to TRBJ1-1; no reliable D call. Trimming left V 1 base short and J 8 bases short, with 8 bases between. Per the germline V gene, CDR1 is MDHEN and CDR2 is SYDVKM. The CDR3 spans 12 residues. CDR3 coding DNA: TGTGCCAGCAGTTTATCCCTGGGAGAAGCTTTCTTT. Amino acid sequence: CASSLSLGEAFF.

The chain uses TRBV9 and TRBJ2-3; D unresolved. This CDR3 spans 15 amino acids. Trimming removed 4 bases from V and 0 bases from J, with 12 bases in between. CDR1 is SGDLS and CDR2 is YYNGEE in the germline V gene. The CDR3 reads CASSLHVLSTDTQYF. The DNA of the CDR3 is TGTGCCAGCAGCCTACACGTCCTCAGCACAGATACGCAGTATTTT.